Sequencing of this TCR beta chain was carried out in a study of blood T cells in healthy people across ages (dated by TCRdb to between 2014 and 2017). Study-wide context: Template switching captured roughly one uniquely barcoded TCR beta cDNA molecule per two T cells in model experiments. Age-related changes in TCR beta repertoire diversity were measured in the study by deep sequencing normalized with unique cDNA molecular identifiers. Four age groups were formed from the donors: young (average approximately 15 years), middle-aged (approximately 39), aged (about 68) and long-lived (around 82). To avoid experimental bias, donors of different ages were distributed randomly across sequencing lanes. Using the same blood draw, the study looked at two additional independent replicas of 1 million unique cDNA reads for two donors, one aged 18 to 29 and the other aged 80 or older.

Concerning this clonotype: There is no known antigen for this receptor. It has no much larger one-base neighbor in the sample; base qualities were not kept.

The full study reports these points: Estimates of total diversity based on one million sequenced T cells were considered lower bounds and underestimates. Compared with the aged group, more naive CD4+ T cells, fewer expanded clones and increased TCR diversity were shown by the long-lived group, suggesting age selection. Bulk unsorted PBMC profiling prevented conclusive comparison of naive and antigen-experienced compartments. Because the CMV infection status of the donors was unknown, age-related changes in expanded clonotypes may potentially have been confounded. Observed TCR beta diversity correlated strongly with the percentage of naive T cells measured by flow cytometry. As age increased, observed TCR beta diversity per million T cells dropped in a roughly linear way, and a significant reduction was already evident by age about 40.

Libraries were constructed by 5' RACE. The sample was run on an Illumina HiSeq 2500. A second about 7 to 12 cycle PCR used a sample-barcoded 5' primer and a J-beta primer mix. A unique molecular identifier was introduced onto each TCR beta cDNA molecule by a template-switch 5' adaptor carrying 12 random nucleotides. At least 2.5 million CDR3-containing paired-end reads were obtained from each sample. First-strand cDNA was synthesized from all RNA with the Mint cDNA synthesis kit, primed by a TRBC-specific oligonucleotide. After uracil-DNA glycosylase treatment, a first 18-cycle PCR used universal primers M1SS and BC2_uni_R on all cDNA. Under the source paper's analysis protocol: For normalization, 1 million high-quality reads, each with a distinct molecular identifier, were randomly selected from each sample. Instead of being binned into consensus sequences, reads with shared molecular identifiers were discarded. MiTCR, with a Q25 quality threshold and the strictest error-elimination algorithm, was used for CDR3 identification, clonotype clustering and error correction. A nonparametric unseen species model using Euler transformation provided a lower-bound estimate of total TCR beta diversity. The raw public reads went through TCRdb reprocessing: fastp at Q25, MiXCR clone calling, in-frame beta chains kept. Merged by CDR3 protein, the rows form single entries marked with the most common genes and DNA. V and J calls and clone size were set by TCRdb, not the authors. The sample table lists roughly 1,500,000 distinct CDR3 sequences, roughly 30% of them with a count of one. The ten largest clones add up to around 11% of the sample.

Donors were 39 systemically healthy Caucasian individuals from Russia aged roughly 6 to 90 years. Around 10 milliliters of peripheral blood were collected from each donor into EDTA-treated Vacutainer tubes. Ficoll-Paque density-gradient centrifugation was used to isolate PBMCs, with at least 6.5 million per sample. Trizol reagent was used to extract total RNA from PBMCs, with at least 6 micrograms per sample. Naive CD45RAhigh/CD27high T cell percentages were measured by flow cytometry on a PBMC aliquot from every donor. From cysteine to phenylalanine, the CDR3 is 15 amino acids long. This entry keeps only the CDR3 DNA: 45 bases, framed from base 1. CDR1 and CDR2, looked up from the germline V gene, are MDHEN and SYDVKM. Unmatched junction bases come to 9, with V trimmed by 6 bases and J by 4 bases.

The V gene is TRBV28 and the J gene is TRBJ1-5; 7 nucleotides in the junction match TRBD1. Input material: blood. The source is a woman aged 25-40 years in good health. The CDR3: CASSGTATLNQPQHF. The DNA sequence is given as TGTGCCAGCAGCGGGACAGCAACCCTTAATCAGCCCCAGCATTTT.